A selection of T cell receptor beta chains follows, all from one sample in a study of post-analysis software for immune sequencing data. TCRdb recomputed calls from the PCR reads with MiXCR, one row per CDR3 protein. The table shows approximately 730,000 distinct CDR3 sequences, with roughly 30% occurring only once. The material sequenced was blood. All receptors come from a girl between 10 and 17 years old with multiple sclerosis. CDR3s include the opening cysteine and the closing phenylalanine or tryptophan. A D gene is named only where the DNA matches it firmly. Clone size is given for some rows only: seen once, a few or many times, or a class if the clone is expanded.

J gene	clone size	V gene	D gene	CDR3 protein	CDR3 DNA
TRBJ2-1	few	TRBV27	TRBD2	CASSSYVREGLGNEQFF	TGTGCCAGCAGTTCCTACGTGCGGGAGGGCCTAGGCAATGAGCAGTTCTTC
TRBJ2-3	.	TRBV27	.	CASRQTRSLTDTQYF	TGTGCCAGCAGGCAGACTAGGTCTCTCACAGATACGCAGTATTTT
TRBJ1-5	.	TRBV6-5	.	CASSYGGGNQPQHF	TGTGCCAGCAGTTACGGCGGGGGCAATCAGCCCCAGCATTTT
TRBJ2-1	few	TRBV11-2	TRBD2	CASSLAPGLAGPSLTEQFF	TGTGCCAGCAGTTTGGCTCCGGGACTAGCGGGGCCCTCGCTTACGGAGCAGTTCTTC
TRBJ2-5	.	TRBV3-1	.	CASTSEKAQYF	TGTGCCAGCACCTCAGAGAAGGCCCAGTACTTC
TRBJ2-3	few	TRBV20-1	TRBD2	CSAEPHPGLAGEKLRTDTQYF	TGCAGTGCCGAGCCTCACCCGGGACTAGCGGGAGAGAAGTTGCGCACAGATACGCAGTATTTT
TRBJ2-5	few	TRBV6-5	.	CASARGDRETQYF	TGTGCCAGCGCCAGGGGGGATCGGGAGACCCAGTACTTC
TRBJ2-3	.	TRBV6-4	.	CASSERVGTDTQYF	TGTGCCAGCAGTGAGCGGGTAGGCACAGATACGCAGTATTTT
TRBJ2-1	.	TRBV10-3	TRBD2	CAISESLYAGGPYNEQFF	TGTGCCATCAGTGAGTCCTTATATGCGGGGGGGCCCTACAATGAGCAGTTCTTC
TRBJ2-5	.	TRBV28	.	CASNPFAELQETQYF	TGTGCCAGCAACCCCTTTGCGGAACTCCAAGAGACCCAGTACTTC
TRBJ2-2	.	TRBV29-1	.	CSVGLQVPPGELFF	TGCAGCGTTGGCCTTCAGGTCCCTCCCGGGGAGCTGTTTTTT
TRBJ2-7	.	TRBV28	TRBD1	CASSSTGTGDGYEQYF	TGTGCCAGCAGTTCCACCGGGACAGGGGACGGGTACGAGCAGTACTTC
TRBJ2-1	.	TRBV9	.	CASSQQTGYNEQFF	TGTGCCAGCAGCCAACAAACAGGGTACAATGAGCAGTTCTTC
TRBJ1-2	many	TRBV6-5	TRBD1	CASSRGQDLGYTF	TGTGCCAGCAGTAGGGGACAGGATCTTGGCTACACCTTC
TRBJ1-2	few	TRBV20-1	.	CSASTGPYGYTF	TGCAGTGCGAGCACAGGTCCCTATGGCTACACCTTC
TRBJ1-1	.	TRBV18	TRBD1	CASSPTTGDTEAFF	TGTGCCAGCTCACCAACGACAGGGGACACTGAAGCTTTCTTT
TRBJ2-1	.	TRBV6-1	.	CASSPTDKTGRSSSYNEQFF	TGTGCCAGCAGCCCGACCGACAAGACAGGCCGCTCGAGCTCCTACAATGAGCAGTTCTTC
TRBJ2-1	few	TRBV18	.	CASSPPLSPHEQFF	TGTGCCAGCTCACCACCGCTCTCTCCCCATGAGCAGTTCTTC
TRBJ1-6	.	TRBV14	.	CASSQVFRSPLHF	TGTGCCAGCAGCCAAGTCTTTCGGTCACCCCTCCACTTT
TRBJ1-1	.	TRBV7-9	.	CASTTGGDTEAFF	TGTGCCAGCACCACGGGGGGCGACACTGAAGCTTTCTTT
TRBJ1-1	few	TRBV29-1	.	CSALGQTTEAFF	TGCAGCGCCCTAGGACAAACCACTGAAGCTTTCTTT
TRBJ2-4	few	TRBV5-1	.	CASSLGRELNIQYF	TGCGCCAGCAGCTTAGGGAGAGAGTTAAACATTCAGTACTTC
TRBJ1-2	few	TRBV6-5	TRBD1	CASSRGDRGSGYTF	TGTGCCAGCAGCCGAGGGGACAGGGGGTCTGGCTACACCTTC
TRBJ1-6	.	TRBV7-2	TRBD1	CASSPPGGRAHNSPLHF	TGTGCCAGCAGCCCTCCAGGGGGCAGGGCCCATAATTCACCCCTCCACTTT
TRBJ2-3	few	TRBV20-1	.	CLGSLGSDTQYF	TGCCTCGGTTCTCTGGGGTCAGATACGCAGTATTTT
TRBJ2-3	.	TRBV12-3/TRBV12-4	TRBD1	CASRQGQGTDTQYF	TGTGCCAGCAGGCAAGGACAGGGGACAGATACGCAGTATTTT
TRBJ2-5	few	TRBV5-1	.	CASSWNLQETQYF	TGCGCCAGCAGCTGGAACCTCCAAGAGACCCAGTACTTC
TRBJ2-7	.	TRBV14	TRBD2	CASSQLLAGGGEQYF	TGTGCCAGCAGCCAACTACTAGCGGGAGGAGGTGAGCAGTACTTC
TRBJ2-7	.	TRBV28	.	CASSLRGPTYEQYF	TGTGCCAGCAGTTTGCGGGGGCCCACCTACGAGCAGTACTTC
TRBJ2-5	.	TRBV25-1	.	CATSIPGYGTQYF	TGTGCCACCTCTATCCCGGGATACGGGACCCAGTACTTC
TRBJ2-1	few	TRBV15	.	CATSRDFRGFNEQFF	TGTGCCACCAGCAGAGATTTCCGGGGGTTCAATGAGCAGTTCTTC
TRBJ2-5	.	TRBV7-2	.	CASSPLGMTQYF	TGTGCCAGCAGCCCCCTCGGAATGACCCAGTACTTC
TRBJ2-1	.	TRBV24-1	.	CATSAASSTYNEQFF	TGTGCCACCAGTGCCGCGTCCTCAACCTACAATGAGCAGTTCTTC
TRBJ2-2	few	TRBV27	TRBD1	CASSWTGNTGELFF	TGTGCCAGCAGTTGGACAGGAAACACCGGGGAGCTGTTTTTT
TRBJ2-7	many	TRBV6-5	.	CASSYGHLVEQYF	TGTGCCAGCAGTTACGGTCATCTCGTCGAGCAGTACTTC
TRBJ2-5	few	TRBV12-3/TRBV12-4	TRBD1	CASSPRTGGLGETQYF	TGTGCCAGCAGTCCGCGGACAGGGGGACTCGGCGAGACCCAGTACTTC
TRBJ2-1	.	TRBV28	TRBD1	CAIFDRVHEQFF	TGTGCCATCTTCGACAGGGTCCATGAGCAGTTCTTC
TRBJ2-1	few	TRBV4-1	.	CASSRPPGPPHNEQFF	TGCGCCAGCAGCCGCCCTCCGGGACCCCCACACAATGAGCAGTTCTTC
TRBJ2-1	.	TRBV20-1	.	CSARDDSRWQASYNEQFF	TGCAGTGCTAGAGATGACTCCCGGTGGCAGGCCTCCTACAATGAGCAGTTCTTC
TRBJ1-5	.	TRBV6-5	TRBD1	CASSIEGQGNQPQHF	TGTGCCAGCAGTATAGAGGGACAGGGGAATCAGCCCCAGCATTTT
TRBJ1-2	.	TRBV25-1	.	CASSALLWYGYTF	TGTGCCAGCAGTGCCTTATTATGGTATGGCTACACCTTC
TRBJ1-2	.	TRBV7-2	.	CASSYTGDGYTF	TGTGCCAGCAGCTATACGGGGGATGGCTACACCTTC